The 22 T cell receptor beta chains given below trace back to one sample, sequenced in a study of T cell responses to AZD1222 COVID-19 vaccine (dated by TCRdb to the early 2020s). Receptor amplification or capture employed the immunoSEQ multiplex PCR assay. TCRdb provides this immuneACCESS table in a form limited to in-frame rearrangements. Some clones are lacking; in checked studies, under half of them reflect an unresolved V gene, and why the rest are absent is not known. The sample contains some 120,000 clones, about 91% of them found a single time. Of the sample, over 4.5% is held by the ten largest clones. This sample's time point label indicates: baseline before first vaccination. This material consisted of peripheral blood, taken on day 0 of AZD1222 vaccination. These receptors all stem from an adult in good health.

The rearrangement joins TRBV9 to TRBJ2-7; D possibly corresponds to TRBD1 (6 bases). Germline V gene data show CDR1 as SGDLS and CDR2 as YYNGEE. The V and J ends lost 0 bases and 2 bases respectively, with 9 bases between them. The CDR3 extends over 14 amino acids. Written as DNA, the CDR3 is TGTGCCAGCAGCGTAGCGGGGACACCCTACGAGCAGTACTTC. It encodes CASSVAGTPYEQYF.

V and J are TRBV27 and TRBJ1-6; 7 bases map to TRBD1. V dropped 6 bases and J dropped 6; count of bases not matched to a gene: 5. Germline CDR1 is MNHEY and CDR2 is SMNVEV (reference sequence). CDR3 length: 14 amino acids. This CDR3 is CASRKDRSNSPLHF. DNA for the CDR3: TGTGCCAGCAGAAAGGACAGGTCTAATTCACCCCTCCACTTT.

The gene calls are TRBV7-9 and TRBJ1-5; 10 bases agree with TRBD1. Per germline, CDR1 SEHNR and CDR2 FQNEAQ (reference sequence). The V segment lost 5 bases and the J segment 5 bases; nucleotides outside the gene matches: 9. The CDR3 sequence is 16 residues long. The CDR3 nucleotides read TGTGCCAGCAGCCGTGGGACAGGGGCGTTTGATCAGCCCCAGCATTTT. Encoded protein: CASSRGTGAFDQPQHF.

The CDR3 is CASSAWGRLYNEQFF. The CDR3, as DNA: TGTGCCAGCAGTGCATGGGGCCGGTTATACAATGAGCAGTTCTTC. The chain joins TRBV2 to TRBJ2-1, with a tentative D call TRBD1 (5 bases). Trimming took off 4 bases at V and 4 bases at J, with 14 bases between the two ends. This CDR3 has 15 residues. The V gene's germline CDR1 is SNHLY and CDR2 FYNNEI.

The rearrangement uses TRBV28 and TRBJ2-3; no definite D call. The germline gives CDR1 MDHEN, CDR2 SYDVKM. The V end lost 2 bases, the J end lost 0 bases, and 9 bases lay between the germline ends. The CDR3 is 15 amino acids. The CDR3 here is CASSLDTPSTDTQYF. The CDR3 DNA is TGTGCCAGCAGTTTAGACACACCTAGCACAGATACGCAGTATTTT. Full variable domain (missing parts from reference TRBV28 and TRBJ2-3): DVKVTQSSRYLVKRTGEKVFLECVQDMDHENMFWYRQDPGLGLRLIYFSYDVKMKEKGDIPEGYSVSREKKERFSLILESASTNQTSMYLCASSLDTPSTDTQYFGPGTRLTVL.

This chain uses TRBV19 with TRBJ2-1; D ambiguous. This CDR3 contains 15 residues. CDR1 is LNHDA, CDR2 SQIVND, per germline (reference sequence). The ends were cut back, 2 bases at V and 5 bases at J, with 13 bases in the middle. As DNA, the CDR3 is TGTGCCAGTAGTATAACATACCGGCCGGACAATGAGCAGTTCTTC. Translation: CASSITYRPDNEQFF.

The V gene is TRBV5-1, the J gene TRBJ2-3; a weak D match, TRBD2 (6 bases). V gave up 4 bases and J gave up 0 bases, with 9 bases separating them. Germline loops: CDR1 SGHRS, CDR2 YFSETQ. This CDR3 spans 14 amino acids. CDR3 bases: TGCGCCAGCAGCGCGGGGACTAGCACAGATACGCAGTATTTT. Encoded protein: CASSAGTSTDTQYF. Drawing the rest from reference TRBV5-1 and TRBJ2-3, the complete variable domain is KAGVTQTPRYLIKTRGQQVTLSCSPISGHRSVSWYQQTPGQGLQFLFEYFSETQRNKGNFPGRFSGRQFSNSRSEMNVSTLELGDSALYLCASSAGTSTDTQYFGPGTRLTVL.

The gene calls are TRBV7-3 and TRBJ2-3; D ambiguous. Trimming cost V 4 bases and J 4 bases, with 12 bases left between them. The CDR3 covers 14 residues. CDR1 is SGHTA, CDR2 FQGTGA, per germline. The CDR3 nucleotides are TGTGCCAGCAGCTCATTGGGAAGCCCAGATACGCAGTATTTT. Amino acid sequence: CASSSLGSPDTQYF.

This chain uses TRBV7-7 with TRBJ1-1; D remains unclear. This CDR3 is built from 13 residues. Germline loops: CDR1 SSHAT, CDR2 FNYEAQ (reference sequence). V lost 5 bases to trimming and J lost 0 bases, with 7 bases between them. The CDR3 DNA reads as TGTGCCAGCAGCATCGACATGAACACTGAAGCTTTCTTT. Its translation is CASSIDMNTEAFF.

The rearrangement joins TRBV6-4 to TRBJ1-2; D unclear. The CDR3 is made up of 12 amino acids. Trimming removed 4 bases at V and 4 bases at J, with 7 bases between. Germline loops: CDR1 MRHNA, CDR2 SNTAGT. The CDR3 region has the DNA TGTGCCAGCAGTGTGGACGGCTATGGCTACACCTTC. Protein sequence: CASSVDGYGYTF.

The genes are TRBV2 and TRBJ2-3, with 8 bases that match TRBD1. The CDR3 is 16 residues long. V lost 1 base and J lost 1; bases outside the gene matches: 4. Germline CDR1 reads SNHLY; CDR2 reads FYNNEI. The chain's CDR3 is CASSEVGTGRTDTQYF. The CDR3 nucleotides are TGTGCCAGCAGTGAAGTCGGGACAGGACGCACAGATACGCAGTATTTT.

The rearrangement links TRBV3-1 (or the pseudogene TRBV3-2) to TRBJ1-5; weak D call: TRBD1 (5 bases). Trimming took 6 bases from V and 1 from J, leaving 10 bases between them. CDR1 is LGHDT, CDR2 YNNKEL, per germline (reference sequence). This CDR3 has 14 residues. The CDR3 bases are TGTGCCAGCAGAGACAGTCTGAGCAATCAGCCCCAGCATTTT. It encodes CASRDSLSNQPQHF.

The V gene is TRBV19, the J gene TRBJ2-1; D uncertain. CDR1 LNHDA and CDR2 SQIVND come from the germline V gene (reference sequence). The ends were cut back, 5 bases at V and 10 bases at J, with 15 bases in the middle. The CDR3 is made up of 13 amino acids. As DNA, the CDR3 is TGTGCCAGTAGTTCACTGTTAGGCCTCGAGCAGTTCTTC. It translates to CASSSLLGLEQFF.

This chain uses TRBV7-9 with TRBJ2-6, with D perhaps matching TRBD1 (6 bases). The length of the CDR3 is 16 residues. The germline V gene encodes CDR1 SEHNR and CDR2 FQNEAQ (reference sequence). Trimming pared 5 bases from V and 0 bases from J, leaving 11 bases between. Written as DNA, the CDR3 is TGTGCCAGCAGCCCACGACAGGACTCTGGGGCCAACGTCCTGACTTTC. Protein product: CASSPRQDSGANVLTF.

This rearrangement joins TRBV27 to TRBJ2-7; D unresolved. V lost 5 bases, J lost 0 bases, and 14 bases lay in between. There are 15 residues in the CDR3. Germline CDR1 and CDR2: MNHEY and SMNVEV (reference sequence). In DNA form, the CDR3 reads TGTGCCAGCAGTCCCCGCCGAGGAATCTCCTACGAGCAGTACTTC. It is translated as CASSPRRGISYEQYF.

This clone was found once. This sequence joins TRBV19 and TRBJ2-7, with a possible D match to TRBD2 (7 bases). Germline loops: CDR1 LNHDA, CDR2 SQIVND (reference sequence). Between the trimmed V and J ends, which lost 9 bases and 3 bases, there was a span of 21 bases. The CDR3 consists of 15 residues. The CDR3 nucleotides are TGTGCCAGCCGGACCTCGGGGGGCGGGGGCTACGAGCAGTACTTC. Protein: CASRTSGGGGYEQYF.

V usage is TRBV6-5 and J usage is TRBJ1-3; D gene unclear. Germline V CDR1 and CDR2: MNHEY, SVGAGI. V lost 6 bases and J lost 2, with 11 bases in between. This CDR3 region has 14 residues. In DNA, the CDR3 is TGTGCCAGCAGCGTTGGGAAGGCTGGAAACACCATATATTTT. This encodes CASSVGKAGNTIYF.

This clone occurred a few times. The rearrangement links TRBV12-3 or TRBV12-4 to TRBJ2-7, with TRBD1 as a possible D gene (6 bases). This CDR3 is 13 amino acids long. The germline V and J ends were trimmed by 5 bases and 4 bases, with 12 bases remaining between them. The CDR3 coding sequence is TGTGCCAGCAGTACCTCCGGACAGTACGAGCAGTACTTC. It codes for CASSTSGQYEQYF.

In its sample, this clone was seen once. The rearrangement uses TRBV3-1 (or the pseudogene TRBV3-2) and TRBJ2-7; 8 bases map to TRBD1. From germline, CDR1 is LGHDT and CDR2 YNNKEL (reference sequence). The ends lost 5 bases at V and 5 bases at J; junction bases unmatched: 8. The CDR3 totals 14 residues. In DNA, the CDR3 is TGTGCCAGCAGCTTACGGACAGGGTATAACGAGCAGTACTTC. It translates to CASSLRTGYNEQYF.

This clone was seen just once. The J gene is TRBJ1-1, the V gene TRBV12-2; TRBD1 is taken as the D call from the table, unchecked against the DNA. TRBV12-2 is given as a pseudogene. This CDR3 is built from 17 residues. The chain's CDR3 is CASRLHRERHMNTEAFF. In DNA, the CDR3 is TGTGCAAGTCGCTTACACAGAGAAAGACATATGAACACTGAAGCTTTCTTT.

The V gene is TRBV5-1, the J gene TRBJ2-7, with D unclear. This CDR3 region has 13 residues. Germline lookup yields CDR1 SGHRS and CDR2 YFSETQ. Trimming stripped 0 bases from V and 3 bases from J, with 7 bases between. In DNA, the CDR3 is TGCGCCAGCAGCTTGGAACACTTCTACGAGCAGTACTTC. It codes for CASSLEHFYEQYF.

This chain joins TRBV7-9 and TRBJ1-1; possible D gene TRBD1, 5 bases. This CDR3 is 15 amino acids long. Trimming stripped 0 bases from V and 7 bases from J, with 15 bases between. Per germline, CDR1 SEHNR and CDR2 FQNEAQ (reference sequence). The CDR3 bases are TGTGCCAGCAGCTTAGCAGCGGCGGGGGTGGTTGAAGCTTTCTTT. Translating gives CASSLAAAGVVEAFF.